These 26 T cell receptor beta chains came from one sample sequenced in a study of OX40 agonist ivuxolimab in advanced cancers. Library preparation was by the immunoSEQ multiplex PCR assay. TCRdb re-hosts the immuneACCESS table, in-frame sequences only. Its copies lack some clones; in the studies checked, an unresolved V gene accounts for under half of them, and the cause for the rest is not known. The sample table records fewer than 70,000 clones; 70% to 90% of these occur just once. The ten largest clones take up 0.6% to 0.7% of the sample. Sample: CD4+ or CD8+ T cells sorted from blood, taken in a trial of the OX40 agonist ivuxolimab. These receptor sequences come from an adult with an advanced solid tumor such as melanoma, head and neck, liver or kidney cancer.

The gene calls are TRBV29-1 and TRBJ1-1, with no clear D. V lost 0 bases and J 7 bases, leaving 24 bases between the germline ends. Germline V gene data show CDR1 as SQVTM and CDR2 as ANQGSEA. The length of the CDR3 is 17 residues. The CDR3 is CSVEDFPPLNPASEAFF. The CDR3 DNA is TGCAGCGTTGAAGACTTTCCTCCCCTTAACCCGGCGAGTGAAGCTTTCTTT.

This rearrangement joins TRBV28 to TRBJ2-5; 7 bases fit TRBD2. The J call may be wrong; the DNA end is better matched by TRBJ2-7. The germline V gene encodes CDR1 MDHEN and CDR2 SYDVKM. The CDR3 runs to 13 residues. The CDR3: CASTSGGSYEQYF. CDR3 DNA: TGTGCCAGCACCTCGGGAGGCTCCTACGAGCAGTACTTC.

The CDR3 sequence: CASRGTLSNYGYTF. The CDR3 region has the DNA TGTGCCAGTAGAGGGACACTTTCTAACTATGGCTACACCTTC. The J gene is TRBJ1-2, the V gene TRBV19; tentative D call: TRBD1 (6 bases). Trimming removed 6 bases at V and 0 bases at J, with 11 bases between. Germline V lookup: CDR1 LNHDA, CDR2 SQIVND (reference sequence). The length of the CDR3 is 14 residues.

The chain combines TRBV19 with TRBJ2-3; 13 nucleotides align to TRBD2. Germline V gene lookup returns CDR1 LNHDA and CDR2 SQIVND (reference sequence). The CDR3 runs 17 residues. The V and J ends lost 2 bases and 2 bases, in that order; junction bases with no gene match: 4. CDR3 loop: CASSISGLAGITDTQYF. The DNA of the CDR3 is TGTGCCAGTAGTATATCGGGACTAGCGGGGATCACAGATACGCAGTATTTT.

This clone was picked up a small number of times. The chain has TRBV4-1 and TRBJ2-2; tentatively, D is TRBD1 (6 bases). Trimming removed 3 bases from V and 2 bases from J, with 22 bases in between. The germline V gene encodes CDR1 MGHRA and CDR2 YSYEKL. The CDR3 totals 19 residues. As DNA, the CDR3 is TGCGCCAGCAGCCAGCCTCGCTTAAGTAGGACAGAAAACACCGGGGAGCTGTTTTTT. As protein: CASSQPRLSRTENTGELFF.

The chain links TRBV15 to TRBJ2-5, with 7 bases identical to TRBD1. The germline gives CDR1 LNHNV, CDR2 YYDKDF (reference sequence). This CDR3 has 14 residues. With 5 bases clipped from V and 3 bases from J, the junction kept 6 bases outside the gene matches. CDR3 residues: CATSPLGTEETQYF. CDR3 DNA sequence: TGTGCCACCAGCCCCCTTGGGACAGAAGAGACCCAGTACTTC.

V and J are TRBV7-2 and TRBJ2-7, with 11 bases fitting TRBD2. There are 15 residues in the CDR3. The V and J ends lost 5 bases and 6 bases, in that order; junction bases with no gene match: 9. The V gene's germline CDR1 is SGHTA and CDR2 FQGNSA. Here the CDR3 DNA reads TGTGCCAGCAGCCCCAGTACTAGCGGGAGTTTCGAGCAGTACTTC. Its translation: CASSPSTSGSFEQYF.

The V gene is TRBV5-8, the J gene TRBJ2-1, with 12 bases lining up with TRBD2. J lost 2 bases, V lost 0 bases, and 0 bases had no gene match. Germline CDR1 and CDR2: SGHTS and YDEGEE. This CDR3 is built from 16 residues. In DNA form, the CDR3 reads TGTGCCAGCAGCTTGGCTAGCGGGAGGGCCTACAATGAGCAGTTCTTC. Protein: CASSLASGRAYNEQFF.

The gene calls are TRBV30 and TRBJ2-5, with D perhaps TRBD2 (6 bases). This CDR3 region has 13 residues. Germline V CDR1 and CDR2: GTSNPN, SVGIG (reference sequence). V lost 3 bases to trimming and J lost 5 bases, with 13 bases between them. The CDR3 bases are TGTGCCTGGAGAGCCGGGGCGGGGGAGACCCAGTACTTC. Translation: CAWRAGAGETQYF.

This chain uses TRBV6-6 with TRBJ2-7; 13 nucleotides agree with TRBD2. CDR1 and CDR2 from the germline V gene are MNHNY and SVGAGI (reference sequence). The CDR3 has 15 residues. V shed 6 bases and J 6 bases; nucleotides not matched to a gene: 8. The CDR3 nucleotides read TGTGCCAGCAGCAAGCAGGGGACTAGCGGGACCGAGCAGTACTTC. This codes for CASSKQGTSGTEQYF.

V and J are TRBV27 and TRBJ1-5, with D hard to call. This CDR3 spans 13 amino acids. Germline values: CDR1 MNHEY, CDR2 SMNVEV (reference sequence). With 2 bases removed from V and 5 bases from J, the gap between germline ends came to 7 bases. The CDR3 DNA follows: TGTGCCAGCAGTTTAGGTAGGGATCAGCCCCAGCATTTT. This translates into CASSLGRDQPQHF.

CDR3 sequence: CAWSVTRAGEKLFF. The CDR3 DNA sequence: TGTGCCTGGAGTGTGACCAGGGCGGGCGAAAAACTGTTTTTT. The chain carries TRBV30 and TRBJ1-4, with a tentative D call TRBD1 (5 bases). This CDR3 is built from 14 residues. V gave up 0 bases and J gave up 8 bases, with 13 bases separating them. Germline V gene sequence: CDR1 GTSNPN, CDR2 SVGIG (reference sequence).

CDR3 nucleotides: TGTGCCTGGACCAGACTAGCGGGGAACAATGAGCAGTTCTTC. Translated: CAWTRLAGNNEQFF. This sequence joins TRBV30 and TRBJ2-1; 11 nucleotides line up with TRBD2. The germline gives CDR1 GTSNPN, CDR2 SVGIG (reference sequence). Germline trimming cut 4 bases from V and 5 bases from J; bases unmatched to any gene: 4. This CDR3 has 14 residues.

CDR3: CASSVWTGDTEAFF. As DNA, the CDR3 is TGTGCCAGCAGTGTCTGGACAGGGGACACTGAAGCTTTCTTT. The rearrangement uses TRBV6-6 and TRBJ1-1; 9 positions match TRBD1. Trimming at V came to 5 bases and at J to 3 bases, leaving 4 bases not matched to a gene. In germline, CDR1 is MNHNY, CDR2 SVGAGI (reference sequence). CDR3 length: 14 amino acids.

CDR3 coding DNA: TGTGCCAGCAGCTCGGGACAGGGGTGGTTCACTGAAGCTTTCTTT. This translates into CASSSGQGWFTEAFF. The rearrangement links TRBV7-8 to TRBJ1-1, with 10 bases matching TRBD1. J was trimmed by 4 bases and V by 4 bases; bases with no gene match: 6. The CDR3 totals 15 residues. Germline V gene data show CDR1 as SGHVS and CDR2 as FQNEAQ.

The genes are TRBV18 and TRBJ1-2, with 9 nucleotides matching TRBD1. CDR1 and CDR2 (germline): KGHSH, LQKENI. The J segment lost 6 bases and the V segment lost 5 bases, leaving 13 bases of the junction unmatched. The CDR3 covers 16 residues. CDR3 sequence reads: CASSVTGTGNIHGYTF. DNA for the CDR3: TGTGCCAGCTCAGTGACCGGGACAGGGAATATACATGGCTACACCTTC.

V and J are TRBV9 and TRBJ1-1; D unresolved. There are 14 residues in the CDR3. V lost 2 bases to trimming and J lost 4 bases, with 12 bases between them. Germline-derived CDR1 and CDR2 are SGDLS and YYNGEE. The CDR3 reads CASSVVEDSTEAFF. The CDR3 DNA sequence: TGTGCCAGCAGCGTGGTGGAGGATAGCACTGAAGCTTTCTTT. Full variable domain (remainder filled in from reference TRBV9 and TRBJ1-1): DSGVTQTPKHLITATGQRVTLRCSPRSGDLSVYWYQQSLDQGLQFLIQYYNGEERAKGNILERFSAQQFPDLHSELNLSSLELGDSALYFCASSVVEDSTEAFFGQGTRLTVV.

V gene TRBV6-5 combines with J gene TRBJ2-3; TRBD2 might be the D (5 bases). The V gene lost 7 bases and the J gene lost 5 bases, with 13 bases spanning the gap. In germline, CDR1 is MNHEY, CDR2 SVGAGI. The CDR3 is 13 amino acids. The CDR3 sequence: CASKRGLIDTQYF. CDR3 sequence (DNA): TGTGCCAGCAAGAGAGGACTCATAGATACGCAGTATTTT.

CDR3 sequence reads: CASNGGSNYGYTF. CDR3 bases: TGCGCCAGCAACGGGGGTTCTAACTATGGCTACACCTTC. The J gene is TRBJ1-2, the V gene TRBV5-1, with TRBD1 as a possible D gene (5 bases). CDR3 length: 13 amino acids. Germline CDR1 and CDR2: SGHRS and YFSETQ. V dropped 6 bases and J dropped 0 bases, with 9 bases sitting between them.

Regarding this clone: At one end the junction does not follow the germline gene, possibly because of a read error. The CDR3 loop is CASSPGQGAGTGTQYF. In DNA, the CDR3 is TGCGCCAGCAGCCCGGGACAGGGGGCTGGCACAGGTACGCAGTATTTT. This chain links TRBV5-1 with TRBJ2-3; 12 bases match TRBD1. The CDR3 sequence is 16 residues long. The germline CDR1 and CDR2 sequences are SGHRS and YFSETQ.

This clone was observed a single time. The gene calls are TRBV6-6 and TRBJ2-2; 9 bases are shared with TRBD2. Germline V gives CDR1 MNHNY, CDR2 SVGAGI (reference sequence). This CDR3 spans 15 amino acids. V shed 5 bases, J shed 1 base, and the junction held 2 bases outside the gene matches. CDR3 in amino acids: CASSKTSGNTGELFF. As DNA, the CDR3 is TGTGCCAGCAGTAAGACTAGCGGGAACACCGGGGAGCTGTTTTTT.

The V call is TRBV19, the J call TRBJ2-2, with 9 nucleotides matching TRBD1. The length of the CDR3 is 14 residues. Losses at the gene ends were 8 bases for V and 7 bases for J; bases not matched to a gene: 8. Germline V gene data show CDR1 as LNHDA and CDR2 as SQIVND (reference sequence). The CDR3 region has the DNA TGTGCCAGTCGACAGGGGGGCGACGTCGGGGAGCTGTTTTTT. Its protein product is CASRQGGDVGELFF.

This rearrangement joins TRBV7-4 to TRBJ2-7, with a possible D match to TRBD1 (6 bases). The CDR3 sequence is 18 residues long. Germline CDR1 reads SGHVT; CDR2 reads SQSDAQ. V was clipped by 3 bases and J by 1 base, with 22 bases between them. This CDR3 reads CASSFGQSKDPRSYEQYF. As DNA, the CDR3 is TGTGCCAGCAGCTTCGGACAGAGTAAAGATCCTAGATCCTACGAGCAGTACTTC.

This clone occurred once. The chain uses TRBV4-1 and TRBJ1-1; 11 bases agree with TRBD1. The junction had 5 bases not matched to a gene; V was cut back by 3 bases and J by 5 bases. CDR3 length: 15 residues. CDR1 MGHRA and CDR2 YSYEKL come from the germline V gene. This chain's CDR3 is CASSQPDRGQTEAFF. DNA of the CDR3: TGCGCCAGCAGCCAGCCGGACAGGGGGCAAACTGAAGCTTTCTTT.

This rearrangement joins TRBV9 to TRBJ2-2; a weak D match, TRBD1 (5 bases). The CDR3 consists of 16 residues. Trimming took off 4 bases at V and 0 bases at J, with 13 bases between the two ends. Germline V gene sequence: CDR1 SGDLS, CDR2 YYNGEE. This chain's CDR3 is CASSSSDTPNTGELFF. CDR3 nucleotides: TGTGCCAGCAGCTCATCGGACACCCCGAACACCGGGGAGCTGTTTTTT. The variable domain in full, completed from reference TRBV9 and TRBJ2-2, reads DSGVTQTPKHLITATGQRVTLRCSPRSGDLSVYWYQQSLDQGLQFLIQYYNGEERAKGNILERFSAQQFPDLHSELNLSSLELGDSALYFCASSSSDTPNTGELFFGEGSRLTVL.

The count of this clone is one. The chain carries TRBV6-5 and TRBJ2-5, with 7 bases identical to TRBD1. The junction had 1 base not matched to a gene; V was cut back by 0 bases and J by 3 bases. The CDR3 runs 14 residues. Per germline, CDR1 MNHEY and CDR2 SVGAGI. This CDR3 reads CASSYSGTEETQYF. CDR3 coding DNA: TGTGCCAGCAGTTACTCCGGGACAGAAGAGACCCAGTACTTC.